One sample yielded the 15 T cell receptor beta chains listed below, sequenced in a study of blood T cell repertoires in COVID-19. Profiling relied on immunoSEQ multiplex PCR, and the TCRdb table lists in-frame clones only, not all of them. The sample consists of 180,000 or so clones, about three quarters of them appearing once. The sequenced sample consisted of peripheral blood. The receptor set was obtained from a woman older than 75 with COVID-19, enrolled during active disease.

The chain is built from TRBV5-1 and TRBJ2-1; 10 bases align to TRBD2. With V trimmed by 0 bases and J by 9 bases, 6 bases remained unmatched. The length of the CDR3 is 15 residues. Per germline, CDR1 SGHRS and CDR2 YFSETQ. CDR3: CASSLAPSGRGEQFF. CDR3 DNA sequence: TGCGCCAGCAGCTTGGCCCCTAGCGGGAGAGGTGAGCAGTTCTTC.

The chain joins TRBV5-6 to TRBJ2-5; 8 nucleotides align to TRBD1. Trimming removed 2 bases from V and 5 bases from J; junction bases left unmatched: 8. Germline V gene data show CDR1 as SGHDT and CDR2 as YYEEEE. This CDR3 region has 15 residues. For the CDR3, the DNA is TGTGCCAGCAGCTTTTCGGACAGGGTATCGGAGACCCAGTACTTC. It specifies CASSFSDRVSETQYF.

The rearrangement uses TRBV7-6 and TRBJ2-7; D possibly corresponds to TRBD1 (6 bases). V gave up 3 bases and J gave up 1 base, with 7 bases separating them. Germline V gene lookup returns CDR1 SGHVS and CDR2 FNYEAQ. CDR3 length equals 13 residues. For the CDR3, the DNA is TGTGCCAGCAGCTTCGGACAGTCCTACGAGCAGTACTTC. Its translation: CASSFGQSYEQYF.

CDR3 sequence reads: CASSQSLGAYGYTF. The DNA of the CDR3 is TGTGCCAGCAGCCAATCGCTGGGGGCATATGGCTACACCTTC. The chain is built from TRBV16 and TRBJ1-2, with D perhaps matching TRBD1 (6 bases). Germline CDR1 KGHSY, CDR2 FQNENV. This CDR3 has 14 residues. With 0 bases removed from V and 5 bases from J, the gap between germline ends came to 10 bases.

This clone was recorded a few times. V usage is TRBV19 and J usage is TRBJ1-2; TRBD1 aligns across 10 bases. J gave up 6 bases and V 6 bases, and 7 bases lay outside the gene matches. The CDR3 consists of 14 residues. The germline CDR1 and CDR2 sequences are LNHDA and SQIVND (reference sequence). The DNA for the CDR3 is TGTGCCAGTAGGTGGACAGGGGGAAGCCATGGCTACACCTTC. This translates into CASRWTGGSHGYTF.

The chain links TRBV5-1 to TRBJ1-1; 10 nucleotides align to TRBD1. Trimming removed 3 bases from V and 11 bases from J; junction bases left unmatched: 10. The CDR3 runs to 14 residues. Germline V gene lookup returns CDR1 SGHRS and CDR2 YFSETQ. This CDR3 reads CASSSVPGQGRAFF. The CDR3 region has the DNA TGCGCCAGCAGCTCAGTCCCGGGACAGGGGCGGGCTTTCTTT. Drawing the rest from reference TRBV5-1 and TRBJ1-1, the complete variable domain is KAGVTQTPRYLIKTRGQQVTLSCSPISGHRSVSWYQQTPGQGLQFLFEYFSETQRNKGNFPGRFSGRQFSNSRSEMNVSTLELGDSALYLCASSSVPGQGRAFFGQGTRLTVV.

The CDR3 DNA is TGCAGCGTTCCCAGCGGGGGGGCAGATACGCAGTATTTT. Translated, it gives CSVPSGGADTQYF. The chain combines TRBV29-1 with TRBJ2-3; TRBD2 matches 10 bases. This CDR3 has 13 amino acids. Germline V gene data show CDR1 as SQVTM and CDR2 as ANQGSEA. The junction had 3 bases not matched to a gene; V was cut back by 5 bases and J by 4 bases.

This rearrangement joins TRBV11-2 to TRBJ1-2; weak D call: TRBD1 (6 bases). This CDR3 region has 13 residues. Per germline, CDR1 SGHAT and CDR2 FQNNGV. The V end lost 3 bases, the J end lost 8 bases, and 13 bases lay between the germline ends. Here the CDR3 DNA reads TGTGCCAGCAGCTTTCGGGTTACAGGGGGCTACACCTTC. Amino acids: CASSFRVTGGYTF.

This chain joins TRBV19 and TRBJ1-4, with 10 bases lining up with TRBD1. The CDR3 extends over 16 amino acids. In germline, CDR1 is LNHDA, CDR2 SQIVND (reference sequence). V dropped 3 bases and J dropped 5; count of bases not matched to a gene: 6. The CDR3: CASSMDRGTSNEKLFF. The CDR3, as DNA: TGTGCCAGTAGTATGGACAGGGGGACTTCCAATGAAAAACTGTTTTTT. Drawing the rest from reference TRBV19 and TRBJ1-4, the complete variable domain is DGGITQSPKYLFRKEGQNVTLSCEQNLNHDAMYWYRQDPGQGLRLIYYSQIVNDFQKGDIAEGYSVSREKKESFPLTVTSAQKNPTAFYLCASSMDRGTSNEKLFFGSGTQLSVL.

The V and J genes are TRBV2 and TRBJ2-5, with TRBD2 matching over 9 bases. The germline V gene has CDR1 SNHLY and CDR2 FYNNEI. V shed 5 bases and J 3 bases; nucleotides not matched to a gene: 7. The CDR3 extends over 15 amino acids. DNA of the CDR3: TGTGCCAGCAGTCCTTGGACTAGCGCGGAAGAGACCCAGTACTTC. It encodes CASSPWTSAEETQYF.

The gene calls are TRBV18 and TRBJ1-2, with D perhaps matching TRBD1 (6 bases). Per the germline V gene, CDR1 is KGHSH and CDR2 is LQKENI. Trimming removed 4 bases from V and 1 base from J, with 10 bases in between. This CDR3 spans 14 amino acids. CDR3 nucleotides: TGTGCCAGCTCACGGGACACCCGTAACTATGGCTACACCTTC. It codes for CASSRDTRNYGYTF.

The chain joins TRBV5-1 to TRBJ2-5, with D perhaps TRBD2 (6 bases). V lost 5 bases, J lost 7 bases, and 15 bases lay in between. CDR3 length: 13 residues. Germline CDR1 SGHRS, CDR2 YFSETQ. The DNA of the CDR3 is TGCGCCAGCAGTATTGATTGGAGGGGGACCCAGTACTTC. It codes for CASSIDWRGTQYF.

The chain joins TRBV9 to TRBJ1-4; 9 bases are shared with TRBD1. The CDR3 extends over 15 amino acids. Germline V gene sequence: CDR1 SGDLS, CDR2 YYNGEE. V was pared by 3 bases and J by 6 bases, with 6 bases of the junction left unmatched. This CDR3 is CASSEGTGPYEKLFF. The CDR3 region has the DNA TGTGCCAGCAGCGAGGGGACAGGGCCCTATGAAAAACTGTTTTTT. The variable domain in full, completed from reference TRBV9 and TRBJ1-4, reads DSGVTQTPKHLITATGQRVTLRCSPRSGDLSVYWYQQSLDQGLQFLIQYYNGEERAKGNILERFSAQQFPDLHSELNLSSLELGDSALYFCASSEGTGPYEKLFFGSGTQLSVL.

The chain recombines TRBV28 with TRBJ2-4; D may be TRBD1 (6 bases). The CDR3 has 14 amino acids. The germline V and J ends were trimmed by 2 bases and 6 bases, with 11 bases remaining between them. Germline CDR1 is MDHEN and CDR2 is SYDVKM. This chain's CDR3 is CASSLTGTGNIQYF. The CDR3 region has the DNA TGTGCCAGCAGTTTAACAGGGACCGGAAACATTCAGTACTTC.

The chain couples TRBV2 to TRBJ1-2; TRBD1 aligns across 10 bases. This CDR3 has 14 residues. Trimming cost V 6 bases and J 5 bases; bases outside gene matches: 6. CDR1 is SNHLY, CDR2 FYNNEI, per germline. The CDR3 DNA reads as TGTGCCAGCAGACTGACAGGGGGCCGGTATGGCTACACCTTC. Amino acids: CASRLTGGRYGYTF.